This T cell receptor beta chain appears in the sequencing data of a study of CD8+CD57+ T cells in acquired aplastic anemia. Study results and limitations: Shared by patients and controls, just under 30 CD8+ CDR3s were abundant in patients.

CDR3 and TCR beta VDJ profiling relied on a genomic DNA template. TCRdb processed the reads anew with MiXCR; each CDR3 protein has one entry. The data contain approximately 130,000 distinct CDR3 sequences, nearly 40% of them seen just once; the ten biggest clones take up over 2%. Patients picked for sequencing had shown CD8+CD57+ cell expansion detected by flow cytometry. Trimming removed 1 base at V and 6 bases at J, with 12 bases between. CDR1 and CDR2 (germline): LNHNV, YYDKDF (reference sequence). The length of the CDR3 is 14 residues. This clonotype was recorded once. The target antigen is unknown.

The source is a human donor with aplastic anemia. The rearrangement links TRBV15 to TRBJ1-2, with TRBD1 as a possible D gene (5 bases). Sequencing input: sorted CD4+, CD8+, or CD8+CD57+ T cells (not recorded which) from PBMCs. The CDR3 DNA reads TGTGCCACCAGCAGAGTTGGGTCGGGGGATGGCTACACCTTC. It codes for CATSRVGSGDGYTF.